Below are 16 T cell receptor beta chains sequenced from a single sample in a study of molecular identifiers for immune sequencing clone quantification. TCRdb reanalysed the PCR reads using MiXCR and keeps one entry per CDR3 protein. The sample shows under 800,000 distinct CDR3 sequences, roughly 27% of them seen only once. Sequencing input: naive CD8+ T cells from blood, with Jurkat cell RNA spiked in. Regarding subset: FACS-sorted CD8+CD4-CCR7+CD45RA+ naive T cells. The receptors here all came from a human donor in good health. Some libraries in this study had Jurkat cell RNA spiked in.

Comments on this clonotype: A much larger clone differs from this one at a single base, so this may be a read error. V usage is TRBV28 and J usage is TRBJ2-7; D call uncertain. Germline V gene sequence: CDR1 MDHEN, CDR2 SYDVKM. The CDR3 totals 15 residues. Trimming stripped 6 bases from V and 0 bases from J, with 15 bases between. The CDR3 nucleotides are TGTGCCAGCAGCCACACGAGTAGGAGCTCCTACGAGCAGTACTTC. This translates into CASSHTSRSSYEQYF.

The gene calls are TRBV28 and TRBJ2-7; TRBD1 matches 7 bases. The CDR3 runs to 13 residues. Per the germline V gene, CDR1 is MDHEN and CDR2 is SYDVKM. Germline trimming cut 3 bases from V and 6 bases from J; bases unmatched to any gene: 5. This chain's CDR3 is CASSLYRGGEQYF. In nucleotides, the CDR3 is TGTGCCAGCAGTTTGTACAGGGGTGGCGAGCAGTACTTC.

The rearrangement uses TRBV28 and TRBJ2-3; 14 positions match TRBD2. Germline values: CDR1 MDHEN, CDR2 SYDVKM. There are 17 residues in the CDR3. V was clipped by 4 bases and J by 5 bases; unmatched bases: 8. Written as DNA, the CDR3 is TGTGCCAGCAGTTCCCCGACTAGCGGGAGGGTGGGAGATACGCAGTATTTT. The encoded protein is CASSSPTSGRVGDTQYF.

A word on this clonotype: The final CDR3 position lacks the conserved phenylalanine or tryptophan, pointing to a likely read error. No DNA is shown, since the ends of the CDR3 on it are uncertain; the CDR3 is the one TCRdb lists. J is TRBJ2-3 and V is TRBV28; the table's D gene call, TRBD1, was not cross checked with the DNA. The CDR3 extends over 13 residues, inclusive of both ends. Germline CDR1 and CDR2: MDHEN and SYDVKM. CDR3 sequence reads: CASSSGLWETQYL.

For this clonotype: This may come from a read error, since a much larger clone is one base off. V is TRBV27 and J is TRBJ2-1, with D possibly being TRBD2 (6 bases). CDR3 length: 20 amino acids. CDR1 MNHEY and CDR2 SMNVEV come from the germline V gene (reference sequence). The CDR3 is CAGSLQTGVGGPGAYNEQFF. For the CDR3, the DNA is TGTGCCGGCAGTTTACAGACCGGTGTAGGAGGCCCGGGGGCCTACAATGAGCAGTTCTTC.

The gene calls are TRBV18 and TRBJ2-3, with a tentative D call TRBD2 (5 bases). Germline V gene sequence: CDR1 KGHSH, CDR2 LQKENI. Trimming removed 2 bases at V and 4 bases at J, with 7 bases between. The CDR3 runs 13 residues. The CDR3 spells CASSPVDSDTQYF. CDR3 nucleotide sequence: TGTGCCAGCTCACCAGTGGACTCAGATACGCAGTATTTT.

The CDR3 protein is CASSLEGHWRGGDTGELFF. The CDR3 DNA sequence: TGTGCCAGCAGCTTAGAAGGCCACTGGCGGGGGGGCGACACCGGGGAGCTGTTTTTT. The V and J genes are TRBV7-9 and TRBJ2-2; 9 nucleotides align to TRBD2. Germline-derived CDR1 and CDR2 are SEHNR and FQNEAQ (reference sequence). Losses at the gene ends were 1 base for V and 3 bases for J; bases not matched to a gene: 12. The CDR3 runs 19 residues.

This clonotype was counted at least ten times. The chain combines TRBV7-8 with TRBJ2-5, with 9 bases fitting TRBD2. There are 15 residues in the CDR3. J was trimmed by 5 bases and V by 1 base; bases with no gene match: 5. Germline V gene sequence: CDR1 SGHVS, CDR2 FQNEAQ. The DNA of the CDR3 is TGTGCCAGCAGCTTAGGCGGGGGGGCGGTGGAGACCCAGTACTTC. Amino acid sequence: CASSLGGGAVETQYF.

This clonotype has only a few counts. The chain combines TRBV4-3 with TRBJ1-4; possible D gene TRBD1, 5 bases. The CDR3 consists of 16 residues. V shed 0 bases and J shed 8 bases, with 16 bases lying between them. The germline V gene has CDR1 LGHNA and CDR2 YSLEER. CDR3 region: CASSQDSGRGWEKLFF. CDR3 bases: TGCGCCAGCAGCCAAGATTCGGGGAGGGGCTGGGAAAAACTGTTTTTT.

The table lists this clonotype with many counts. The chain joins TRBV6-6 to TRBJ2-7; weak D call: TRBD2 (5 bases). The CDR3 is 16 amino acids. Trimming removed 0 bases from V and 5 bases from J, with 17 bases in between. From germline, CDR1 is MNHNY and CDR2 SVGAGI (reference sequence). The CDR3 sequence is CASSYSTRRQWDEQYF. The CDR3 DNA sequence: TGTGCCAGCAGTTACTCGACCCGGAGGCAATGGGACGAGCAGTACTTC.

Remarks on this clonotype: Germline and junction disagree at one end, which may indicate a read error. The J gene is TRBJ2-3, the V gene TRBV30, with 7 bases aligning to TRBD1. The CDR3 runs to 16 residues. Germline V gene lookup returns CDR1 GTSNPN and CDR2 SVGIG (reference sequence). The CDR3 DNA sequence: TGTGCCTGGAGTGTAGGATATCAGGGTCGGACAGGTACGCAGTATTTT. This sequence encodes CAWSVGYQGRTGTQYF.

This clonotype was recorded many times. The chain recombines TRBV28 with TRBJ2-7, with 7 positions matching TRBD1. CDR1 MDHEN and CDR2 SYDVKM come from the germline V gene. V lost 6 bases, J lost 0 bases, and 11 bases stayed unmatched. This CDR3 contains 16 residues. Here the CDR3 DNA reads TGTGCCAGCAGCTCCGATGGGACAGCCATCTCCTACGAGCAGTACTTC. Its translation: CASSSDGTAISYEQYF.

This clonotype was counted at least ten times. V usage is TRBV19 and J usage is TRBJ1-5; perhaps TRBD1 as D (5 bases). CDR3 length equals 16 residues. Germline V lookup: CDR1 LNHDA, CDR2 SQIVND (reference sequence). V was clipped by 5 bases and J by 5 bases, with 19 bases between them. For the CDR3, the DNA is TGTGCCAGTAGTCCCTTCGGGGGAAGAGGAGATCAGCCCCAGCATTTT. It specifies CASSPFGGRGDQPQHF.

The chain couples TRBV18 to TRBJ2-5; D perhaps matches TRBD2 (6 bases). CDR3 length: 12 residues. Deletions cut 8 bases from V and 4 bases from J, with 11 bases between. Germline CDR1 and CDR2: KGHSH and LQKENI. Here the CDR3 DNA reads TGTGCCAGCCAAGACGGGGGAGAGACCCAGTACTTC. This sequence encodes CASQDGGETQYF.

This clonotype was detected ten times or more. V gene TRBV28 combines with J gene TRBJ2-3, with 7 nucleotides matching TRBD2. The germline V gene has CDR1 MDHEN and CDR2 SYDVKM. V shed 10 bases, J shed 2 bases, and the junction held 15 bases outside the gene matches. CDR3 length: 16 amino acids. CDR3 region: CATSQTEAGPTDTQYF. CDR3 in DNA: TGTGCCACCTCGCAGACAGAAGCGGGGCCCACAGATACGCAGTATTTT.

CDR3 DNA sequence: TGCGCCAGCAGCCAAGCATCACTTGGCGATCAGCCCCAGCATTTT. Its translation is CASSQASLGDQPQHF. The chain joins TRBV4-1 to TRBJ1-5; D call uncertain. The CDR3 covers 15 residues. V shed 1 base and J shed 5 bases, with 12 bases lying between them. CDR1 is MGHRA, CDR2 YSYEKL, per germline.